In this sample, the clone carrying this TCR beta chain turned up a few times. V was shortened by 0 bases and J by 5 bases, with 5 bases between the two germline ends. In germline, CDR1 is SGHDN, CDR2 FVKESK. The CDR3 is 13 amino acids. The sample originates from a study of blood T cell repertoires in COVID-19. Study at large: Sites in the United States, Italy and Spain provided acute and convalescent COVID-19 samples. Sources were T cells, B-cell-depleted T cells, or PBMCs; the material itself was cDNA or gDNA.

Per the original methods: Counts of nucleated cells, estimated from reference gene primer amplification, were obtained. TCRdb's copy holds only in-frame clones and misses some; the assay was immunoSEQ multiplex PCR. The V and J calls and clone size are taken from that table; D and trimming were inferred from the DNA. The table includes over 150,000 clones, more than 60% detected once. What was sequenced was peripheral blood. This sequence joins TRBV14 and TRBJ1-5; no reliable D call. This TCR derives from a man between 60 and 75 years old with acute or convalescent COVID-19. The CDR3 reads CASSQDYDQPQHF. Written as DNA, the CDR3 is TGTGCCAGCAGCCAAGATTATGATCAGCCCCAGCATTTT.